This entry lists 16 T cell receptor beta chains sequenced from one sample in a study of blood T cell repertoires in COVID-19. Here immunoSEQ multiplex PCR was the method, and the copy in TCRdb shows in-frame clones only, minus some. The table lists about 120,000 clones, roughly 81% of them singletons. The sequenced sample consisted of peripheral blood. Receptor source: a human donor in a cohort sampled during active COVID-19.

This clone was found a few times. The chain uses TRBV29-1 and TRBJ2-1, with unresolved D. Germline V lookup: CDR1 SQVTM, CDR2 ANQGSEA. The CDR3 covers 11 residues. V gave up 2 bases and J gave up 4 bases, with 3 bases separating them. The CDR3 loop is CSVERYNEQFF. The CDR3 coding sequence is TGCAGCGTTGAACGGTACAATGAGCAGTTCTTC.

This chain links TRBV30 with TRBJ2-3; D remains ambiguous. The CDR3 consists of 11 residues. The V end was cut by 1 base, the J end by 6 bases, with 5 bases between. Germline V gene lookup returns CDR1 GTSNPN and CDR2 SVGIG (reference sequence). The CDR3 DNA reads as TGTGCCTGGAGTGCCTTGGATACGCAGTATTTT. This encodes CAWSALDTQYF.

The gene calls are TRBV4-3 and TRBJ1-4, with D perhaps TRBD1 (5 bases). With 5 bases removed from V and 7 bases from J, the gap between germline ends came to 14 bases. The CDR3 covers 14 residues. Germline CDR1 reads LGHNA; CDR2 reads YSLEER. CDR3 region: CASSRTNGAEKLFF. The CDR3 nucleotides are TGCGCCAGCAGCAGAACGAATGGGGCTGAAAAACTGTTTTTT.

This clone was seen only once. The genes are TRBV7-9 and TRBJ2-7; D is possibly TRBD2 (6 bases). The germline V gene encodes CDR1 SEHNR and CDR2 FQNEAQ (reference sequence). The CDR3 totals 14 residues. The ends were cut back, 3 bases at V and 2 bases at J, with 11 bases in the middle. The CDR3 coding sequence is TGTGCCAGCAGCTTCCGGGGGTCTACCTACGAGCAGTACTTC. Its translation: CASSFRGSTYEQYF. Full variable domain (outside the CDR3, taken from reference TRBV7-9 and TRBJ2-7): DTGVSQNPRHKITKRGQNVTFRCDPISEHNRLYWYRQTLGQGPEFLTYFQNEAQLEKSRLLSDRFSAERPKGSFSTLEIQRTEQGDSAMYLCASSFRGSTYEQYFGPGTRLTVT.

The rearrangement joins TRBV6-5 to TRBJ1-2; maybe TRBD1 (6 bases). Trimming cost V 5 bases and J 6 bases, with 13 bases left between them. The germline CDR1 and CDR2 sequences are MNHEY and SVGAGI. This CDR3 has 13 residues. CDR3 sequence (DNA): TGTGCCAGCAGTCAACAGGGCTGGAATGGCTACACCTTC. The encoded protein is CASSQQGWNGYTF.

This sequence joins TRBV30 and TRBJ2-1; tentative D call: TRBD2 (6 bases). V gave up 6 bases and J gave up 1 base, with 22 bases separating them. Germline loops: CDR1 GTSNPN, CDR2 SVGIG (reference sequence). The length of the CDR3 is 17 residues. CDR3 loop: CACLPEGLLGSYNEQFF. CDR3 nucleotides: TGTGCCTGCTTGCCCGAGGGACTCTTGGGGTCCTACAATGAGCAGTTCTTC.

The chain employs TRBV6-5 and TRBJ2-7; D might be TRBD2 (6 bases). The V end lost 3 bases, the J end lost 11 bases, and 14 bases lay between the germline ends. Germline CDR1 MNHEY, CDR2 SVGAGI. The CDR3 has 12 residues. CDR3 region: CASSYIAGRKYF. The CDR3 nucleotides are TGTGCCAGCAGTTATATCGCAGGGAGGAAGTACTTC.

DNA for the CDR3: TGTGCCAGCAGCACGGGACAGTACTATGGCTACACCTTC. Residues: CASSTGQYYGYTF. The J gene is TRBJ1-2, the V gene TRBV28, with 7 bases aligning to TRBD1. The V gene's germline CDR1 is MDHEN and CDR2 SYDVKM. The CDR3 extends over 13 amino acids. V was pared by 6 bases and J by 3 bases, with 4 bases of the junction left unmatched.

This sequence joins TRBV7-3 and TRBJ2-7; 7 bases map to TRBD2. The J segment lost 3 bases and the V segment lost 6 bases, leaving 8 bases of the junction unmatched. CDR3 length: 14 residues. Germline V gene sequence: CDR1 SGHTA, CDR2 FQGTGA. Here the CDR3 reads CASSLMGGSYEQYF. The CDR3 DNA follows: TGTGCCAGCAGTCTGATGGGCGGGAGCTACGAGCAGTACTTC.

The chain employs TRBV6-1 and TRBJ2-6, with D possibly being TRBD1 (5 bases). Germline CDR1 and CDR2: MNHNS and SASEGT. Trimming pared 2 bases from V and 2 bases from J, leaving 13 bases between. This CDR3 region has 17 residues. Here the CDR3 reads CASSEMGQVPGANVLTF. The CDR3 DNA is TGTGCCAGCAGTGAAATGGGGCAGGTTCCTGGGGCCAACGTCCTGACTTTC.

The rearrangement links TRBV28 to TRBJ1-4; TRBD1 agrees at 7 bases. The germline V gene has CDR1 MDHEN and CDR2 SYDVKM. V trimming: 6 bases; J trimming: 8 bases; junction bases outside the gene matches: 3. The CDR3 loop spans 12 amino acids. In DNA form, the CDR3 reads TGTGCCAGCAGAGGGGGCCCGGAAAAACTGTTTTTT. Translation gives CASRGGPEKLFF.

V gene TRBV6-5 combines with J gene TRBJ2-7, with 9 bases lining up with TRBD2. The CDR3 totals 15 residues. V lost 4 bases and J lost 5; bases outside the gene matches: 9. Germline-derived CDR1 and CDR2 are MNHEY and SVGAGI. The CDR3: CASSFLAGVSHEQYF. The CDR3 DNA follows: TGTGCCAGCAGTTTCTTAGCGGGAGTGTCCCACGAGCAGTACTTC.

The chain is built from TRBV9 and TRBJ1-6, with TRBD1 matching 9 bases. CDR1 SGDLS and CDR2 YYNGEE come from the germline V gene. The CDR3 is 15 amino acids. V lost 3 bases and J lost 10; bases outside the gene matches: 8. The CDR3 reads CASSGGQGERSPLHF. DNA for the CDR3: TGTGCCAGCAGCGGGGGACAGGGAGAAAGGTCACCCCTCCACTTT.

The genes are TRBV5-1 and TRBJ1-2; D unclear. The V end was cut by 5 bases, the J end by 4 bases, with 12 bases between. Germline V lookup: CDR1 SGHRS, CDR2 YFSETQ. This CDR3 contains 13 residues. In nucleotides, the CDR3 is TGCGCCAGCAGGACCGGGGAGCTCTATGGCTACACCTTC. This codes for CASRTGELYGYTF.

This chain uses TRBV24-1 with TRBJ2-1, with TRBD1 matching 7 bases. V shed 4 bases, J shed 7 bases, and the junction held 12 bases outside the gene matches. The CDR3 contains 16 residues. Germline assignment: CDR1 KGHDR and CDR2 SFDVKD. The CDR3 sequence: CATSEGGQVGWNEQFF. DNA of the CDR3: TGTGCCACCAGTGAGGGTGGACAGGTCGGATGGAATGAGCAGTTCTTC.

This rearrangement joins TRBV19 to TRBJ1-4, with 7 bases fitting TRBD1. Germline loops: CDR1 LNHDA, CDR2 SQIVND (reference sequence). This CDR3 has 14 amino acids. The V gene end was trimmed by 3 bases and the J gene end by 7 bases; junction bases not matched to a gene: 5. CDR3 amino acids: CASSIIRGSEKLFF. CDR3 bases: TGTGCCAGTAGTATCATCAGGGGGAGTGAAAAACTGTTTTTT.